A single sample gave rise to the 5 T cell receptor beta chains below, sequenced in a study of CD8 T cells in Susac syndrome. cDNA came from roughly 0.47 to 1 ug RNA primed by random hexamers. TCRdb passed the immunoSEQ multiplex PCR reads through MiXCR, listing each CDR3 protein once. Of about 190,000 distinct CDR3 sequences in the sample, 85% to 95% are singletons; the top ten hold 0.08% to 0.11%. Sequencing used CD4+ T cells from PBMCs. The receptors originated from a human donor in good health.

V and J are TRBV4-1 and TRBJ2-5; TRBD1 agrees at 10 bases. V gave up 4 bases and J gave up 3 bases; unmatched junction bases: 8. Germline values: CDR1 MGHRA, CDR2 YSYEKL. This CDR3 spans 16 amino acids. The CDR3, as DNA: TGCGCCAGCAGCCTTAAACCGGGACAGGGGAAAGAGACCCAGTACTTC. It encodes CASSLKPGQGKETQYF.

This chain uses TRBV7-9 with TRBJ1-5; TRBD1 is a possible D gene (6 bases). Germline CDR1 SEHNR, CDR2 FQNEAQ (reference sequence). This CDR3 contains 13 residues. The V end was cut by 8 bases, the J end by 6 bases, with 14 bases between. The CDR3 spells CASGQGIGQPQHF. In nucleotides, the CDR3 is TGTGCCAGCGGGCAGGGGATAGGTCAGCCCCAGCATTTT.

This clonotype has a single count. The chain joins TRBV4-3 to TRBJ1-5; 7 positions agree with TRBD1. This CDR3 has 16 residues. Germline V gene sequence: CDR1 LGHNA, CDR2 YSLEER. The V and J ends lost 0 bases and 3 bases, in that order; junction bases with no gene match: 5. Here the CDR3 reads CASSQEPGGLNQPQHF. The CDR3 coding sequence is TGCGCCAGCAGCCAAGAACCAGGGGGGCTCAATCAGCCCCAGCATTTT.

The chain couples TRBV7-9 to TRBJ2-1; 8 nucleotides match TRBD2. This CDR3 region has 14 residues. V shed 5 bases, J shed 8 bases, and the junction held 8 bases outside the gene matches. Per the germline V gene, CDR1 is SEHNR and CDR2 is FQNEAQ (reference sequence). CDR3 region: CASSRGGTIDEQFF. DNA for the CDR3: TGTGCCAGCAGCCGCGGGGGGACTATTGATGAGCAGTTCTTC.

The genes are TRBV20-1 and TRBJ2-1, with 9 bases lining up with TRBD2. The CDR3 extends over 14 amino acids. J gave up 8 bases and V 5 bases, and 10 bases lay outside the gene matches. Germline V lookup: CDR1 DFQATT, CDR2 SNEGSKA (reference sequence). CDR3 in DNA: TGCAGTGCTGATAATGCGGGGGGGATCTATGAGCAGTTCTTC. This sequence encodes CSADNAGGIYEQFF.